Listed here are 15 T cell receptor beta chains from one sample, sequenced in a study of cytomegalovirus exposure and HLA in healthy donors. The PCR employed 60 Vbeta primers together with 13 Jbeta primers. Profiled with immunoSEQ multiplex PCR; TCRdb holds only in-frame clones, not every one. The sample yields 80,000 or so clones, about four fifths seen once. Input material: PBMCs. Receptor source: a male donor in good health and CMV-seropositive.

The chain uses TRBV2 and TRBJ2-1; 10 bases fit TRBD2. There are 14 residues in the CDR3. The junction had 5 bases not matched to a gene; V was cut back by 6 bases and J by 6 bases. The germline gives CDR1 SNHLY, CDR2 FYNNEI. The CDR3 DNA reads TGTGCCAGCAGACCGGGACTAGCGATCAATGAGCAGTTCTTC. Translation: CASRPGLAINEQFF. Based on the CDR3 plus reference TRBV2 and TRBJ2-1, the full variable domain is EPEVTQTPSHQVTQMGQEVILRCVPISNHLYFYWYRQILGQKVEFLVSFYNNEISEKSEIFDDQFSVERPDGSNFTLKIRSTKLEDSAMYFCASRPGLAINEQFFGPGTRLTVL.

The chain is built from TRBV18 and TRBJ1-2, with D possibly TRBD1 on 6 matching bases. The CDR3 loop spans 15 amino acids. V was clipped by 1 base and J by 0 bases, with 9 bases between them. Per the germline V gene, CDR1 is KGHSH and CDR2 is LQKENI. Here the CDR3 reads CASSPLRDTNYGYTF. The CDR3 DNA sequence: TGTGCCAGCTCACCACTTAGGGACACTAACTATGGCTACACCTTC.

Only one count was recorded for this clone. The J gene is TRBJ2-3, the V gene TRBV15; 9 nucleotides align to TRBD2. V lost 1 base and J lost 3; bases outside the gene matches: 5. CDR3 length: 16 amino acids. Per germline, CDR1 LNHNV and CDR2 YYDKDF (reference sequence). CDR3 coding DNA: TGTGCCACCAGCAGAGGAATAGCGGGGGCTACAGATACGCAGTATTTT. This codes for CATSRGIAGATDTQYF.

The chain joins TRBV7-2 to TRBJ1-2, with 9 nucleotides matching TRBD1. V shed 6 bases, J shed 5 bases, and the junction held 16 bases outside the gene matches. The CDR3 is 17 residues long. Per the germline V gene, CDR1 is SGHTA and CDR2 is FQGNSA. The CDR3 region has the DNA TGTGCCAGCAGGCCCGGGACAGGGACGACAGCTTTATATGGCTACACCTTC. Translated: CASRPGTGTTALYGYTF.

The chain is built from TRBV27 and TRBJ2-2; TRBD2 is a possible D gene (5 bases). V lost 0 bases to trimming and J lost 4 bases, with 6 bases between them. Germline V gives CDR1 MNHEY, CDR2 SMNVEV (reference sequence). The CDR3 loop spans 14 amino acids. CDR3 amino acids: CASSLSSATGELFF. The CDR3 region has the DNA TGTGCCAGCAGTTTATCTAGCGCCACCGGGGAGCTGTTTTTT.

This clone was seen more than once but under ten times. As DNA, the CDR3 is TGTGCTAGTGGTCCAGGGACAGGGGTGAACACTGAAGCTTTCTTT. Translation gives CASGPGTGVNTEAFF. J is TRBJ1-1 and V is TRBV12-5; 10 positions agree with TRBD1. The CDR3 spans 15 residues. Looked up from germline, CDR1 is LGHNT and CDR2 is FRNRAP. Trimming removed 5 bases from V and 0 bases from J; junction bases left unmatched: 3. Variable domain in full (rest from reference TRBV12-5 and TRBJ1-1): DARVTQTPRHKVTEMGQEVTMRCQPILGHNTVFWYRQTMMQGLELLAYFRNRAPLDDSGMPKDRFSAEMPDATLATLKIQPSEPRDSAVYFCASGPGTGVNTEAFFGQGTRLTVV.

The chain combines TRBV7-9 with TRBJ1-4, with 7 bases that match TRBD1. CDR1 and CDR2 from the germline V gene are SEHNR and FQNEAQ (reference sequence). The length of the CDR3 is 15 residues. V shed 3 bases and J 8 bases; nucleotides not matched to a gene: 9. The CDR3, as DNA: TGTGCCAGCAGCTTCCACCCGACAGGGTTGGAAAAACTGTTTTTT. It specifies CASSFHPTGLEKLFF.

This chain connects TRBV29-1 to TRBJ2-1, with D tentatively TRBD2 (7 bases). Per germline, CDR1 SQVTM and CDR2 ANQGSEA. The V end was cut by 0 bases, the J end by 9 bases, with 27 bases between. CDR3 size: 18 residues. CDR3 DNA sequence: TGCAGCGTTGAAGATCAAGGAGGGGGAGGGCCAAAATCCGGTGAGCAGTTCTTC. This gives the protein CSVEDQGGGGPKSGEQFF.

V usage is TRBV27 and J usage is TRBJ2-5, with TRBD2 matching 11 bases. V shed 5 bases, J shed 2 bases, and the junction held 7 bases outside the gene matches. Per the germline V gene, CDR1 is MNHEY and CDR2 is SMNVEV (reference sequence). CDR3 length: 16 amino acids. Here the CDR3 reads CASSIYGTSGQETQYF. The CDR3 nucleotides are TGTGCCAGCAGTATCTACGGGACTAGCGGACAAGAGACCCAGTACTTC.

The chain links TRBV7-8 to TRBJ1-1, with TRBD1 matching 8 bases. J was trimmed by 7 bases and V by 1 base; bases with no gene match: 8. Germline V gives CDR1 SGHVS, CDR2 FQNEAQ. The CDR3 is 15 residues long. The chain's CDR3 is CASSLDPGQVGEAFF. The DNA for the CDR3 is TGTGCCAGCAGCTTAGACCCGGGACAGGTGGGTGAAGCTTTCTTT.

The chain joins TRBV5-6 to TRBJ1-5; 9 bases fit TRBD1. The V gene end was trimmed by 1 base and the J gene end by 9 bases; junction bases not matched to a gene: 5. This CDR3 has 14 residues. Germline CDR1 reads SGHDT; CDR2 reads YYEEEE. CDR3 residues: CASSLWDRERPQHF. The DNA for the CDR3 is TGTGCCAGCAGCTTGTGGGACAGGGAAAGGCCCCAGCATTTT. Filled out from reference TRBV5-6 and TRBJ1-5, the complete variable domain reads DAGVTQSPTHLIKTRGQQVTLRCSPKSGHDTVSWYQQALGQGPQFIFQYYEEEERQRGNFPDRFSGHQFPNYSSELNVNALLLGDSALYLCASSLWDRERPQHFGDGTRLSIL.

This sequence joins TRBV5-4 and TRBJ1-4; the D gene is possibly TRBD1 (6 bases). CDR3 size: 14 residues. The germline V and J ends were trimmed by 4 bases and 4 bases, with 11 bases remaining between them. The V gene's germline CDR1 is SGHNT and CDR2 YYREEE (reference sequence). CDR3 region: CASSKKDSNEKLFF. CDR3 sequence (DNA): TGTGCCAGCAGCAAAAAGGACAGTAATGAAAAACTGTTTTTT.

This chain uses TRBV2 with TRBJ2-3, with 11 bases matching TRBD1. The CDR3 is made up of 15 amino acids. Germline V gene data show CDR1 as SNHLY and CDR2 as FYNNEI. The J segment lost 5 bases and the V segment lost 6 bases, leaving 7 bases of the junction unmatched. CDR3 nucleotide sequence: TGTGCCAGCAGCCCGGGACAGGGGGTCAGAGATACGCAGTATTTT. It yields the protein CASSPGQGVRDTQYF.

V usage is TRBV7-9 and J usage is TRBJ1-5; 7 bases match TRBD1. This CDR3 has 16 amino acids. V lost 3 bases to trimming and J lost 2 bases; unmatched junction nucleotides: 7. CDR1 SEHNR and CDR2 FQNEAQ come from the germline V gene (reference sequence). The DNA of the CDR3 is TGTGCCAGCAGCTTTGGGGACAGTAGAGGCAATCAGCCCCAGCATTTT. As protein: CASSFGDSRGNQPQHF.

The chain is built from TRBV25-1 and TRBJ2-3, with D possibly being TRBD1 (6 bases). V lost 8 bases, J lost 2 bases, and 14 bases lay in between. The CDR3 extends over 14 amino acids. Germline V lookup: CDR1 MGHDK, CDR2 SYGVNS. CDR3 residues: CASSRDIYTDTQYF. CDR3 bases: TGTGCCAGCTCCCGGGACATTTACACAGATACGCAGTATTTT.